The TCR beta chain under discussion was sequenced for a study of memory CD4+ T cells and cytomegalovirus serostatus. Study results and caveats: Median bootstrapped AUC for CMV status was just over 0.94 originally, less than 0.93 US-trained. CD4+ memory repertoires contained about 40% of the roughly 160 reported CMV TCRbeta sequences. Suggested: most of the CMV-linked TCR signature lies in CD4+ memory cells.

Data came from immunoSEQ multiplex PCR; TCRdb stores just in-frame clones and leaves some out. The sample shows around 33,000 clones, about 75% of them seen only once. A word on this clone: Its antigen is currently unknown.

Trimming left V 2 bases short and J 0 bases short, with 8 bases between. The CDR3 covers 15 residues. CDR1 and CDR2 from the germline V gene are SGHTA and FQGNSA. Single viable CD3+CD4+CD8-CD45RO+ cells were sorted as the memory CD4+ T cells. Serum IgG to CMV pp150, pp28, p38 and p52 defined serostatus. The chain uses TRBV7-2 and TRBJ2-1; the D is unclear. The sequenced material came from memory CD4+ T cells from blood. The receptor was isolated from an adult in good health and CMV-seronegative. Some clones in this sample may be carry-over from other donors' samples. CDR3 amino acids: CASSLSEISYNEQFF. The CDR3, as DNA: TGTGCCAGCAGCTTAAGTGAGATCTCCTACAATGAGCAGTTCTTC. Using reference TRBV7-2 and TRBJ2-1 for the parts outside the CDR3, the full variable domain is GAGVSQSPSNKVTEKGKDVELRCDPISGHTALYWYRQSLGQGLEFLIYFQGNSAPDKSGLPSDRFSAERTGGSVSTLTIQRTQQEDSAVYLCASSLSEISYNEQFFGPGTRLTVL.